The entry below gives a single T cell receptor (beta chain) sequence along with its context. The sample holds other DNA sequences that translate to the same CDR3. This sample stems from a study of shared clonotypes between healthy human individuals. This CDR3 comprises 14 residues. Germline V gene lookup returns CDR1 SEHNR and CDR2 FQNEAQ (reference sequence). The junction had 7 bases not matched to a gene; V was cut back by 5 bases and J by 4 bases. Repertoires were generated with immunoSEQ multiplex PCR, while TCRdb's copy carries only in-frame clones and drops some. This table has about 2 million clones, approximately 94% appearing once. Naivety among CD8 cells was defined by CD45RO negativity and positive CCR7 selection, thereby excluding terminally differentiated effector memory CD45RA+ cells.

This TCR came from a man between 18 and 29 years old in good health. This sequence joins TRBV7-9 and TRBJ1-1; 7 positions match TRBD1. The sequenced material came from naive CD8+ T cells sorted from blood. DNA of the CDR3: TGTGCCAGCAGCCCGACAGGGCTCGGCACTGAAGCTTTCTTT. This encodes CASSPTGLGTEAFF. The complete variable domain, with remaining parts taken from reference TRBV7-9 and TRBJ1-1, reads DTGVSQNPRHKITKRGQNVTFRCDPISEHNRLYWYRQTLGQGPEFLTYFQNEAQLEKSRLLSDRFSAERPKGSFSTLEIQRTEQGDSAMYLCASSPTGLGTEAFFGQGTRLTVV.